The next 13 T cell receptor beta chains were all read from a single sample in a study of early T cells in non-severe SARS-CoV-2 infection. TCRdb reprocessed the 5' RACE reads via MiXCR and lists one record per CDR3 protein. Of tens of thousands of distinct CDR3 sequences in the sample, around 12% were seen once. The specimen sequenced was whole blood. These receptors were collected from an adult who was a healthcare worker with PCR-confirmed SARS-CoV-2 infection or an uninfected control (not recorded which).

J is TRBJ2-5 and V is TRBV29-1, with 9 bases identical to TRBD2. The ends lost 2 bases at V and 3 bases at J; junction bases unmatched: 1. This CDR3 is built from 13 residues. Germline assignment: CDR1 SQVTM and CDR2 ANQGSEA. CDR3 in DNA: TGCAGCGTTGAAAGACTAGCGGAAGAGACCCAGTACTTC. Protein sequence: CSVERLAEETQYF.

The rearrangement links TRBV6-1 to TRBJ2-7, with TRBD1 identical over 10 bases. From germline, CDR1 is MNHNS and CDR2 SASEGT. V was pared by 9 bases and J by 2 bases, with 16 bases of the junction left unmatched. CDR3 length: 17 amino acids. The CDR3 loop is CASYVALRTGGTYEQYF. As DNA, the CDR3 is TGTGCCAGTTATGTTGCCTTGAGGACAGGGGGAACCTACGAGCAGTACTTC.

The J gene is TRBJ2-3, the V gene TRBV14, with 13 positions matching TRBD2. The CDR3 spans 17 residues. J gave up 11 bases and V 3 bases, and 14 bases lay outside the gene matches. CDR1 and CDR2 (germline): SGHDN, FVKESK. The CDR3: CASSHPGLAGNHLEQYF. The CDR3 nucleotides are TGTGCCAGCAGCCATCCGGGACTAGCGGGGAATCACCTAGAGCAGTATTTT.

This clonotype was seen repeatedly, ten times or more. The chain carries TRBV7-9 and TRBJ2-3; the D gene is possibly TRBD2 (5 bases). V lost 11 bases, J lost 5 bases, and 14 bases lay in between. The CDR3 has 12 amino acids. CDR1 is SEHNR, CDR2 FQNEAQ, per germline (reference sequence). The CDR3 DNA reads TGTGCCCTGAAGAGTGAGGGAGATACGCAGTATTTT. It yields the protein CALKSEGDTQYF.

The chain combines TRBV9 with TRBJ1-4; a possible D gene is TRBD1 (6 bases). Between the trimmed V and J ends, which lost 6 bases and 6 bases, there was a span of 12 bases. The CDR3 runs 13 residues. Germline V gene lookup returns CDR1 SGDLS and CDR2 YYNGEE. CDR3 residues: CASTGEYDEKLFF. In DNA form, the CDR3 reads TGTGCCAGCACAGGGGAGTACGATGAAAAACTGTTTTTT.

In its sample, this clonotype was seen a few times. The chain couples TRBV9 to TRBJ1-2, with TRBD1 matching over 10 bases. V lost 3 bases, J lost 4 bases, and 6 bases stayed unmatched. The V gene's germline CDR1 is SGDLS and CDR2 YYNGEE. The CDR3 length is 15 residues. CDR3 protein: CASSARQGASYGYTF. CDR3 sequence (DNA): TGTGCCAGCAGCGCGCGACAGGGGGCTAGCTATGGCTACACCTTC.

The V gene is TRBV19, the J gene TRBJ2-3; 8 bases are a match to TRBD2. Germline CDR1 reads LNHDA; CDR2 reads SQIVND (reference sequence). The CDR3 loop spans 15 amino acids. Trimming at V came to 6 bases and at J to 4 bases, leaving 9 bases not matched to a gene. DNA for the CDR3: TGTGCCAGTAGGATCTCTCGCGGGAGGCCAGATACGCAGTATTTT. Translating gives CASRISRGRPDTQYF.

This clonotype was detected ten times or more. The V gene is TRBV9, the J gene TRBJ2-7, with 12 bases aligning to TRBD2. The CDR3 contains 14 residues. V gave up 4 bases and J gave up 4 bases; unmatched junction bases: 3. Germline V gene lookup returns CDR1 SGDLS and CDR2 YYNGEE. CDR3 amino acids: CASSSGLAGYEQYF. For the CDR3, the DNA is TGTGCCAGCAGCTCAGGACTAGCGGGATACGAGCAGTACTTC. The complete variable domain, with remaining parts taken from reference TRBV9 and TRBJ2-7, reads DSGVTQTPKHLITATGQRVTLRCSPRSGDLSVYWYQQSLDQGLQFLIQYYNGEERAKGNILERFSAQQFPDLHSELNLSSLELGDSALYFCASSSGLAGYEQYFGPGTRLTVT.

In its sample, this clonotype was seen a few times. The chain couples TRBV2 to TRBJ1-4; weak D call: TRBD1 (6 bases). CDR3 length equals 14 residues. The V end was cut by 11 bases, the J end by 4 bases, with 17 bases between. Germline V gene lookup returns CDR1 SNHLY and CDR2 FYNNEI. CDR3 amino acids: CASTSQGLNEKLFF. CDR3 in DNA: TGTGCCTCCACGTCGCAGGGGCTTAATGAAAAACTGTTTTTT.

This clonotype was found many times. V usage is TRBV4-1 and J usage is TRBJ2-1; 7 bases align to TRBD2. CDR1 and CDR2 from the germline V gene are MGHRA and YSYEKL. V gave up 1 base and J gave up 0 bases; unmatched junction bases: 3. CDR3 length: 16 residues. CDR3: CASSQGAGYSYNEQFF. The CDR3 bases are TGCGCCAGCAGCCAAGGAGCGGGATACTCCTACAATGAGCAGTTCTTC.

This clonotype was recorded at least ten times. The CDR3 sequence is CSVEGRGDGQETQYF. DNA of the CDR3: TGCAGCGTTGAAGGAAGGGGGGATGGACAAGAGACCCAGTACTTC. J is TRBJ2-5 and V is TRBV29-1, with D perhaps given as TRBD1 or TRBD2 (6 bases each). The CDR3 length is 15 residues. Germline CDR1 SQVTM, CDR2 ANQGSEA. V lost 1 base, J lost 2 bases, and 14 bases lay in between. The full variable domain, completed using reference TRBV29-1 and TRBJ2-5, is SAVISQKPSRDICQRGTSLTIQCQVDSQVTMMFWYRQQPGQSLTLIATANQGSEATYESGFVIDKFPISRPNLTFSTLTVSNMSPEDSSIYLCSVEGRGDGQETQYFGPGTRLLVL.

This clonotype showed up many times. The chain has TRBV20-1 and TRBJ2-1; 7 positions match TRBD2. J was trimmed by 6 bases and V by 4 bases; bases with no gene match: 9. The CDR3 length is 14 residues. Per germline, CDR1 DFQATT and CDR2 SNEGSKA (reference sequence). The CDR3 protein is CSAMGGRATNEQFF. For the CDR3, the DNA is TGCAGTGCTATGGGCGGGAGAGCTACCAATGAGCAGTTCTTC.

This clonotype was seen many times. The chain recombines TRBV20-1 with TRBJ1-2, with D maybe TRBD1 (6 bases). Trimming pared 0 bases from V and 5 bases from J, leaving 10 bases between. The germline V gene has CDR1 DFQATT and CDR2 SNEGSKA (reference sequence). The CDR3 is 13 residues long. The CDR3: CSARDNRVYGYTF. CDR3 nucleotides: TGCAGTGCTAGAGATAACAGGGTTTATGGCTACACCTTC.